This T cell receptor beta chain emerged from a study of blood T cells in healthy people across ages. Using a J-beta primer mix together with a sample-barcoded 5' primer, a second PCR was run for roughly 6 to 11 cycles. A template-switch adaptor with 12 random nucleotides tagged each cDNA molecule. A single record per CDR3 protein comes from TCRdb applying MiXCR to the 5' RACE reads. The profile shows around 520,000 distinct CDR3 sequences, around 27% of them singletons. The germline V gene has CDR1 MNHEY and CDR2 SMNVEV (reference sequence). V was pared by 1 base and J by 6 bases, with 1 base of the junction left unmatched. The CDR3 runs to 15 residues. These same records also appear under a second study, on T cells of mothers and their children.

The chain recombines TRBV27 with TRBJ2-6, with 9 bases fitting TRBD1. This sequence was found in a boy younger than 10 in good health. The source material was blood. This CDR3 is CASSLWTGEANVLTF. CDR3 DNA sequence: TGTGCCAGCAGTTTATGGACAGGGGAGGCCAACGTCCTGACTTTC.